This record covers a single T cell receptor (beta chain). The data were obtained in a study of technical replicates of blood from several donors. This table comes from immunoSEQ multiplex PCR, and its TCRdb copy is limited to in-frame clones, with some not included. Found here are around 85,000 clones, roughly 94% of them singletons; the top ten hold 0.2% to 0.3%. Germline loops: CDR1 LNHDA, CDR2 SQIVND (reference sequence). This CDR3 is built from 19 residues. Trimming took 1 base from V and 3 from J; bases not matched to a gene: 17. The rearrangement uses TRBV19 and TRBJ1-1; 7 bases align to TRBD1. Specimen: T cells isolated from PBMCs. The sequence was collected from a human donor in good health. The CDR3 protein is CASSIAWAQGSGGDTEAFF. As DNA, the CDR3 is TGTGCCAGTAGTATAGCTTGGGCACAGGGGAGCGGGGGTGACACTGAAGCTTTCTTT.